This T cell receptor (beta chain) comes out of a study of CD8 T cells in ankylosing spondylitis. In the case of this clonotype: Its specificity is not known.

For TCR beta, libraries came from quantitative 5'-RACE with molecular barcodes. MiXCR, run by TCRdb on the 5' RACE reads, gives a single entry per CDR3 protein. Of 330,000 or so distinct CDR3 sequences listed, 8% were seen once; the top ten hold approximately 14%. Study-level results: Earlier reports found some motif variants in synovial fluid and blood in reactive arthritis. Apparently characteristic of ankylosing spondylitis blood was a TCR beta motif (about eight highly homologous variants). It was reported that disease-linked clones were significantly enriched in matched ankylosing spondylitis synovial fluid. Those disease-linked clones were CD8+; they were also relatively rare in peripheral blood.

This CDR3 region has 15 residues. Losses at the gene ends were 5 bases for V and 2 bases for J; bases not matched to a gene: 4. Germline CDR1 reads SGHRS; CDR2 reads YFSETQ. This TCR derives from a male donor with ankylosing spondylitis. The V call is TRBV5-1, the J call TRBJ2-1, with 10 bases aligning to TRBD2. Sequences were obtained from blood, either unsorted or a sorted T cell fraction (not recorded which). CDR3 loop: CASSWSGRAYNEQFF. DNA for the CDR3: TGCGCCAGCAGTTGGAGCGGGAGGGCCTACAATGAGCAGTTCTTC.